This entry describes one T cell receptor (beta chain). What it binds is not known. Generated by immunoSEQ multiplex PCR, the TCRdb table keeps only in-frame clones and is missing some. The table has around 44,000 clones, 86% seen once. The sample is drawn from a study of OX40 agonist ivuxolimab in advanced cancers. The wider study: Aged 23 to 79 with a mean of approximately 60 years, they were approximately 79% male. Study findings and constraints: In the 0.1 to 3.0 mg/kg range, CD4+ and CD8+ blood T cells had expanded clonally by week 6. On average, a greater number of expanded clones characterised CD8+ T cells relative to CD4+. Low clonal expansion, among the lowest seen, marked partial responders at 0.1-3.0 mg/kg.

The germline CDR1 and CDR2 sequences are SGHNT and YYREEE (reference sequence). Deletions cut 10 bases from V and 2 bases from J, with 16 bases between. The CDR3 consists of 14 residues. The chain carries TRBV5-4 and TRBJ2-1, with D perhaps given as TRBD1 or TRBD2 (5 bases each). This TCR derives from an adult with an advanced solid tumor such as melanoma, head and neck, liver or kidney cancer. The input for sequencing was CD4+ or CD8+ T cells sorted from blood, taken in a trial of the OX40 agonist ivuxolimab. CDR3 sequence reads: CAAYRDLTYNEQFF. The CDR3, as DNA: TGTGCCGCGTACCGGGACCTTACCTACAATGAGCAGTTCTTC.